These 19 T cell receptor beta chains were all obtained from the same sample, sequenced in a study of T-cell reconstitution after alpha-beta-depleted transplantation in children. For TCRbeta, the library was prepared with unique molecular identifiers. MiXCR was run by TCRdb on the PCR reads, yielding one entry per CDR3 protein. This table holds 350,000 to 450,000 distinct CDR3 sequences, roughly 22% found once. The material sequenced was PBMCs from the stem cell graft donor, taken from the stem cell graft. The receptors derive from a human donor who donated a stem cell graft to a child with acute myeloid leukemia.

This clonotype was recorded a few times. This chain joins TRBV20-1 and TRBJ1-2; D call uncertain. The CDR3 has 13 residues. Deletions cut 0 bases from V and 4 bases from J, with 9 bases between. Germline V gives CDR1 DFQATT, CDR2 SNEGSKA (reference sequence). This CDR3 reads CSARDPETYGYTF. The CDR3 nucleotides read TGCAGTGCTAGAGATCCCGAAACCTATGGCTACACCTTC.

The rearrangement uses TRBV12-3 or TRBV12-4 and TRBJ2-1; 7 bases agree with TRBD1. The J segment lost 3 bases and the V segment lost 8 bases, leaving 4 bases of the junction unmatched. The CDR3 is 13 residues long. The CDR3 protein is CASDRDSYNEQFF. Written as DNA, the CDR3 is TGTGCCAGCGACCGGGACAGCTACAATGAGCAGTTCTTC.

The chain uses TRBV4-1 and TRBJ1-1; 7 bases fit TRBD1. Trimming at V came to 0 bases and at J to 4 bases, leaving 11 bases not matched to a gene. Per the germline V gene, CDR1 is MGHRA and CDR2 is YSYEKL. The length of the CDR3 is 17 residues. CDR3: CASSQEPSGTEGTEAFF. DNA for the CDR3: TGCGCCAGCAGCCAAGAACCCTCCGGGACAGAGGGCACTGAAGCTTTCTTT.

The chain recombines TRBV7-2 with TRBJ1-5; TRBD1 might be the D (5 bases). CDR1 is SGHTA, CDR2 FQGNSA, per germline. V lost 5 bases, J lost 1 base, and 18 bases lay in between. CDR3 size: 17 residues. The CDR3 protein is CASSPTVWGLSNQPQHF. Written as DNA, the CDR3 is TGTGCCAGCAGCCCCACGGTTTGGGGGTTGAGCAATCAGCCCCAGCATTTT.

The chain combines TRBV27 with TRBJ1-2; 7 nucleotides align to TRBD1. V gave up 6 bases and J gave up 4 bases; unmatched junction bases: 8. Germline V gene lookup returns CDR1 MNHEY and CDR2 SMNVEV (reference sequence). The length of the CDR3 is 14 residues. CDR3 sequence (DNA): TGTGCCAGCAGGCTACAGGGGTCCCTCTATGGCTACACCTTC. Translation: CASRLQGSLYGYTF.

This rearrangement joins TRBV3-1 to TRBJ2-1; TRBD1 matches at 7 bases. This CDR3 region has 19 residues. Looked up from germline, CDR1 is LGHDT and CDR2 is YNNKEL (reference sequence). V gave up 5 bases and J gave up 8 bases; unmatched junction bases: 24. Here the CDR3 DNA reads TGTGCCAGCAGCGACAGGGCTGGTCACAGGAGCATTTTGGCCGATGAGCAGTTCTTC. Its translation is CASSDRAGHRSILADEQFF.

This clonotype has only a few counts. This rearrangement joins TRBV28 to TRBJ2-7, with D unresolved. This CDR3 contains 11 residues. Trimming took 2 bases from V and 6 from J, leaving 5 bases between them. CDR1 MDHEN and CDR2 SYDVKM come from the germline V gene. The chain's CDR3 is CASSLSREQYF. The CDR3, as DNA: TGTGCCAGCAGTTTAAGTCGCGAGCAGTACTTC. Based on the CDR3 plus reference TRBV28 and TRBJ2-7, the full variable domain is DVKVTQSSRYLVKRTGEKVFLECVQDMDHENMFWYRQDPGLGLRLIYFSYDVKMKEKGDIPEGYSVSREKKERFSLILESASTNQTSMYLCASSLSREQYFGPGTRLTVT.

This clonotype came up many times. V gene TRBV5-4 combines with J gene TRBJ2-7, with 13 positions matching TRBD2. The germline gives CDR1 SGHNT, CDR2 YYREEE (reference sequence). The V and J ends lost 3 bases and 6 bases, in that order; junction bases with no gene match: 6. The CDR3 spans 15 residues. CDR3 in amino acids: CASSSLAGGPIEQYF. CDR3 DNA sequence: TGTGCCAGCAGCTCACTAGCGGGAGGGCCGATCGAGCAGTACTTC.

This clonotype came up a few times. The gene calls are TRBV24-1 and TRBJ1-5; D unclear. V was clipped by 1 base and J by 6 bases, with 6 bases between them. The CDR3 covers 13 residues. In germline, CDR1 is KGHDR, CDR2 SFDVKD. The CDR3 here is CATSDFWAQPQHF. CDR3 coding DNA: TGTGCCACCAGTGATTTTTGGGCTCAGCCCCAGCATTTT.

V and J are TRBV6-5 and TRBJ2-4, with 7 bases matching TRBD1. This CDR3 has 17 amino acids. The J segment lost 0 bases and the V segment lost 0 bases, leaving 5 bases of the junction unmatched. Germline CDR1 MNHEY, CDR2 SVGAGI. The DNA of the CDR3 is TGTGCCAGCAGTTACTCGGGCACAGGGGTAGCCAAAAACATTCAGTACTTC. As protein: CASSYSGTGVAKNIQYF.

This clonotype was detected ten times or more. The chain is built from TRBV28 and TRBJ2-1; TRBD1 aligns across 9 bases. This CDR3 has 15 residues. Trimming took 6 bases from V and 6 from J; bases not matched to a gene: 9. Germline CDR1 MDHEN, CDR2 SYDVKM. DNA for the CDR3: TGTGCCAGCAGAACACAGGGGGCGCGCTCCAATGAGCAGTTCTTC. It codes for CASRTQGARSNEQFF.

The chain carries TRBV4-2 and TRBJ2-7; TRBD1 agrees at 10 bases. The germline V gene has CDR1 LGHNA and CDR2 YNFKEQ. The junction had 1 base not matched to a gene; V was cut back by 1 base and J by 1 base. This CDR3 is 15 amino acids long. In DNA, the CDR3 is TGTGCCAGCAGCCAAGGGACAGGGGGTTCCTACGAGCAGTACTTC. Amino acid sequence: CASSQGTGGSYEQYF.

This clonotype was found many times. The chain carries TRBV29-1 and TRBJ2-7, with a weak D call TRBD2 (6 bases). CDR1 SQVTM and CDR2 ANQGSEA come from the germline V gene. V lost 6 bases to trimming and J lost 4 bases, with 19 bases between them. The CDR3 spans 14 residues. Written as DNA, the CDR3 is TGCAGCGTGGGCCCGGGGGAGGAGGGATACGAGCAGTACTTC. Amino acids: CSVGPGEEGYEQYF.

The sample holds many counts of this clonotype. The rearrangement links TRBV7-9 to TRBJ2-7; D not resolved. This CDR3 has 13 amino acids. Germline values: CDR1 SEHNR, CDR2 FQNEAQ (reference sequence). Trimming shortened V by 3 bases and J by 7 bases, and 13 bases separated the two germline ends. CDR3 DNA sequence: TGTGCCAGCAGCTTGTTCGACCCCTGGGAGCAGTACTTC. This codes for CASSLFDPWEQYF. The entire variable domain, with the rest obtained from reference TRBV7-9 and TRBJ2-7, is as follows: DTGVSQNPRHKITKRGQNVTFRCDPISEHNRLYWYRQTLGQGPEFLTYFQNEAQLEKSRLLSDRFSAERPKGSFSTLEIQRTEQGDSAMYLCASSLFDPWEQYFGPGTRLTVT.

The CDR3 region has the DNA TGCAGCGTTGCCCCGGACAGTACAGATACGCAGTATTTT. It codes for CSVAPDSTDTQYF. This chain uses TRBV29-1 with TRBJ2-3; a weak D match, TRBD1 (6 bases). Trimming took 4 bases from V and 3 from J, leaving 11 bases between them. The V gene's germline CDR1 is SQVTM and CDR2 ANQGSEA. The CDR3 runs to 13 residues.

The chain uses TRBV25-1 and TRBJ2-3; 11 positions match TRBD2. CDR3 length: 22 residues. Trimming at V came to 1 base and at J to 1 base, leaving 19 bases not matched to a gene. Germline V gives CDR1 MGHDK, CDR2 SYGVNS. CDR3 sequence reads: CASSESFWGSLAGESGTDTQYF. CDR3 nucleotides: TGTGCCAGCAGTGAATCCTTTTGGGGATCACTAGCGGGAGAATCCGGCACAGATACGCAGTATTTT. Full variable domain (missing parts from reference TRBV25-1 and TRBJ2-3): EADIYQTPRYLVIGTGKKITLECSQTMGHDKMYWYQQDPGMELHLIHYSYGVNSTEKGDLSSESTVSRIRTEHFPLTLESARPSHTSQYLCASSESFWGSLAGESGTDTQYFGPGTRLTVL.

This clonotype was found a few times. The chain uses TRBV20-1 and TRBJ2-1, with 15 bases lining up with TRBD2. Trimming at V came to 6 bases and at J to 4 bases, leaving 13 bases not matched to a gene. The CDR3 is 18 amino acids. Germline V gene lookup returns CDR1 DFQATT and CDR2 SNEGSKA (reference sequence). The CDR3, as DNA: TGCAGTGCAGGAGGACTAGCGGGAGGGCATCTATCATACAATGAGCAGTTCTTC. Its translation is CSAGGLAGGHLSYNEQFF.

This clonotype was picked up a small number of times. The gene calls are TRBV20-1 and TRBJ2-7, with 8 nucleotides matching TRBD2. V shed 2 bases, J shed 5 bases, and the junction held 14 bases outside the gene matches. CDR1 and CDR2 from the germline V gene are DFQATT and SNEGSKA (reference sequence). The CDR3 loop spans 16 amino acids. The CDR3 protein is CSARSGTGGNVHEQYF. CDR3 DNA sequence: TGCAGTGCTAGATCGGGAACGGGGGGGAACGTCCACGAGCAGTACTTC.

The chain combines TRBV29-1 with TRBJ2-7, with 8 bases that match TRBD2. This CDR3 is 12 amino acids long. Unmatched junction bases numbered 1, after V lost 4 bases and J lost 2 bases. Germline V gene data show CDR1 as SQVTM and CDR2 as ANQGSEA. DNA for the CDR3: TGCAGCGTTGCGGGACTAGCCTACGAGCAGTACTTC. Residues: CSVAGLAYEQYF.